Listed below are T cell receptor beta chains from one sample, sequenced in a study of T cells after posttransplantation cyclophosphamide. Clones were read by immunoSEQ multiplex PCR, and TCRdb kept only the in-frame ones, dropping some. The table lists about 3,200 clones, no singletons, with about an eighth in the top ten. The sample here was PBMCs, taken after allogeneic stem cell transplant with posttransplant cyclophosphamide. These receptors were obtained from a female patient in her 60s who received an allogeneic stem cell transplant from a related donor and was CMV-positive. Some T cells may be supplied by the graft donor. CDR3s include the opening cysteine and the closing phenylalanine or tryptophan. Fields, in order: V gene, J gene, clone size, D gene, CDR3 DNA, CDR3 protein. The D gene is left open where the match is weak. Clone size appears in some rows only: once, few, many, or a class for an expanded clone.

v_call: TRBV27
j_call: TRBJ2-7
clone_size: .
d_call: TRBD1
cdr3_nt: TGTGCCAGCAGCTACCGGGACAGGGGTCTTTTGTTTTCCTACGAGCAGTACTTC
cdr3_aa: CASSYRDRGLLFSYEQYF

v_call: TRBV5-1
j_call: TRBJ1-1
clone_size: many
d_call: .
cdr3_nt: TGCGCCAGCAGCTTGGTTGTTGGGGGGGCAGGCACTGAAGCTTTCTTT
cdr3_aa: CASSLVVGGAGTEAFF

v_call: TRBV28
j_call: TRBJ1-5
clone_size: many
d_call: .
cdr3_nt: TGTGCCAGCAGTTCCCCGACTGGACCCCAGCATTTT
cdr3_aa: CASSSPTGPQHF

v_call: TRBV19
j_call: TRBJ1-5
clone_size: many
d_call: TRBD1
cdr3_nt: TGTGCCAGTAGTATCGGACAGGGAGCGCAGTCCCAGCATTTT
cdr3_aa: CASSIGQGAQSQHF

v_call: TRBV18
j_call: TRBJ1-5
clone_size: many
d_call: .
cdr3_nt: TGTGCCAGCTCACCCCCCCAGGCTTACAATCAGCCCCAGCATTTT
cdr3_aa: CASSPPQAYNQPQHF

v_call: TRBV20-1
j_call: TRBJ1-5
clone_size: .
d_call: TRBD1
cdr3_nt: TGCAGTGCTAGAGCAGGGGGCCGGGGGCATTTT
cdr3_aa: CSARAGGRGHF

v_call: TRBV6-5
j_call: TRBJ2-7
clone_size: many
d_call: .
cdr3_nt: TGTGCCAGCAGTTACTACGGGACATTCTACGAGCAGTACTTC
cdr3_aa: CASSYYGTFYEQYF

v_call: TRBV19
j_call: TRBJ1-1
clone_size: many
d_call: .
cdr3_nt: TGTGCCAGTAGCACACAGGGAAAGACTGAAGCTTTCTTT
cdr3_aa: CASSTQGKTEAFF

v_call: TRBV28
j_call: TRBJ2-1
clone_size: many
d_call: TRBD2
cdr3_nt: TGTGCCAGCAAAATTCGGACTAGCGGGAGGGTTAATGAGCAGTTCTTC
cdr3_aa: CASKIRTSGRVNEQFF

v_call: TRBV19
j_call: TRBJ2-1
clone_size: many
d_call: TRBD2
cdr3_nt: TGTGCCAGTAGGCCCAGACTAGCGGGGGGCAACAATGAGCAGTTCTTC
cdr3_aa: CASRPRLAGGNNEQFF

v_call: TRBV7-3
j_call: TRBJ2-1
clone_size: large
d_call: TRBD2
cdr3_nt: TGTGCCAGCAGCTCTCTAGCGGGGTATAACAATGAGCAGTTCTTC
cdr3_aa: CASSSLAGYNNEQFF

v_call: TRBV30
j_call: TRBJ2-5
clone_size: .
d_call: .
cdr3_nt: TGTGCCTGGACACAGGCCGCGGAGACCCAGTACTTC
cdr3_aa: CAWTQAAETQYF

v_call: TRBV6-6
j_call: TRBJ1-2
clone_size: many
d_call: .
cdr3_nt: TGTGCCAGCTCAAACTATGGCTACACCTTC
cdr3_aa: CASSNYGYTF

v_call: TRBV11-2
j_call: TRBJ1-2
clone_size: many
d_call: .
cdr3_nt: TGTGCCAGCAGACCAACAGAATTGAGCTACGGCTACACCTTC
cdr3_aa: CASRPTELSYGYTF

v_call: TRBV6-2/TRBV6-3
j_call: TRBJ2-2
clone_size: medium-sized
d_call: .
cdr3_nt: TGTGCCAGCAGAAGTAGCGGGAACACCGGGGAGCTGTTTTTT
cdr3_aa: CASRSSGNTGELFF

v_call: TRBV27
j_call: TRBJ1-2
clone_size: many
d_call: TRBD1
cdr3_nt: TGTGCCAGCAGTAGGACAGGGGGTCCCTATGGCTACACCTTC
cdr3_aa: CASSRTGGPYGYTF

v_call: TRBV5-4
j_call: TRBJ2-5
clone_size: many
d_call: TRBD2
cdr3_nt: TGTGCCAGCAGCCCCACTAGCGGGGGGGCGCCCGAGACCCAGTACTTC
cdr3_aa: CASSPTSGGAPETQYF

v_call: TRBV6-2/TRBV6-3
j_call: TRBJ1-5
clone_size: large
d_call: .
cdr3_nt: TGTGCCAGCAGTTACTCGAGGGGTAAGGGGGATCAGCCCCAGCATTTT
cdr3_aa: CASSYSRGKGDQPQHF

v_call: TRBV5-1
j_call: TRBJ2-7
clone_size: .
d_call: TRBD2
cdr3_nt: TGCGCCAGCAGCTCGACTCCGGCAGACCGGGGGGACGAGCAGTACTTC
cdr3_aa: CASSSTPADRGDEQYF

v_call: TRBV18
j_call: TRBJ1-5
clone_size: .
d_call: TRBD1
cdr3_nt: TGTGCCAGCTCTCAACAGGGGAATCAGCCCCAGCATTTT
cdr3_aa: CASSQQGNQPQHF

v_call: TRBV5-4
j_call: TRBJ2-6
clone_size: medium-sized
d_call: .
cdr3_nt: TGTGCCAGCAGCTTCCCTCGGGGGGCCCCGGAGGTTGGGGCCAACGTCCTGACTTTC
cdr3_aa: CASSFPRGAPEVGANVLTF

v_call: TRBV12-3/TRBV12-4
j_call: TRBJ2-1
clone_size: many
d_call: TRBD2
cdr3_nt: TGTGCCAGCAGTTTAGTTAGCGGGGCCTACAATGAGCAGTTCTTC
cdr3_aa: CASSLVSGAYNEQFF

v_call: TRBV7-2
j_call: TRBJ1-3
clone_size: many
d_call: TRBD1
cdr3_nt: TGTGCCAGCAGCGACAGGGGTGGAAACACCATATATTTT
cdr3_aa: CASSDRGGNTIYF

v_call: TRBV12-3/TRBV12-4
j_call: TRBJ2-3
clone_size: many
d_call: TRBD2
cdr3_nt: TGTGCCAGCAGTTTAAGGCGGGGGGCCTTTTTGAGCACAGATACGCAGTATTTT
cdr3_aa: CASSLRRGAFLSTDTQYF

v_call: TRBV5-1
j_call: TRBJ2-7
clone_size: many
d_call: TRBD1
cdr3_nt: TGCGCCAGCAGCTTGGGGACAGGGATGGCGGAGCAGTACTTC
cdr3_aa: CASSLGTGMAEQYF

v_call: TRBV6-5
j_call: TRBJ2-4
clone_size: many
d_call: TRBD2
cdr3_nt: TGTGCCAGCAGTTCCCAAAGCGGGAGAGTAAACATTCAGTACTTC
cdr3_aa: CASSSQSGRVNIQYF

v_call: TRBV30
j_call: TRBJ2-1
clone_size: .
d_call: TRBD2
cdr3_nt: TGTGCCTGGAGTGGGCTAGCGGGGGCAGGCAATGAGCAGTTCTTC
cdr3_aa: CAWSGLAGAGNEQFF

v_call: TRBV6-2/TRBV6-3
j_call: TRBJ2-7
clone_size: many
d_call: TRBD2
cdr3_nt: TGTGCCAGCAGTTACTCCTTTTTTGTTGGACTAGCGGCACCTTTCTCCTACGAGCAGTACTTC
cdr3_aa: CASSYSFFVGLAAPFSYEQYF

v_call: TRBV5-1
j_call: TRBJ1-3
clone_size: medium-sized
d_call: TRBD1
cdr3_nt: TGCGCCAGCAGCGAGGACAGGGGAACTCTTTCTGGAAACACCATATATTTT
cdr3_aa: CASSEDRGTLSGNTIYF

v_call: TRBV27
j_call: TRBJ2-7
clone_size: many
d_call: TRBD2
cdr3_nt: TGTGCCAGCAGTTTTCGGGGGGGCTTTTACGAGCAGTACTTC
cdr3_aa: CASSFRGGFYEQYF

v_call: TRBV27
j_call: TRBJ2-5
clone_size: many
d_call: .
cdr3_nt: TGTGCCAGCAGTTCGAACCGGGGGTGGGCCCAGTACTTC
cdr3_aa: CASSSNRGWAQYF

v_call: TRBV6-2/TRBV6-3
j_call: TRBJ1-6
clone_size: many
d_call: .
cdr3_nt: TGTGCCAGCAGTTGGGGCAGGGCTAATTCACCCCTCCACTTT
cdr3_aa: CASSWGRANSPLHF

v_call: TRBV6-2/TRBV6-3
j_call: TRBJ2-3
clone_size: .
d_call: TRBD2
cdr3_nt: TGTGCCAGCAGTGCTTGGAGCGGGGCTTACACAGATACGCAGTATTTT
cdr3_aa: CASSAWSGAYTDTQYF

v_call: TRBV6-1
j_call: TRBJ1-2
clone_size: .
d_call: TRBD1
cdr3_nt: TGTGCCAGCAGAGATACAGGGGGAAACTATGGCTACACCTTC
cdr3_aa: CASRDTGGNYGYTF

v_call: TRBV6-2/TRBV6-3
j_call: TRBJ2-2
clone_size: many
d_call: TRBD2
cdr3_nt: TGTGCCAGCAGTTACTGGATAGCGGGGGCAACCGGGGAGCTGTTTTTT
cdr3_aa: CASSYWIAGATGELFF

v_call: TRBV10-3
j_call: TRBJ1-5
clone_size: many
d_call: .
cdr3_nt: TGTGCCATCAGTGAGACCGGGTACAATCAGCCCCAGCATTTT
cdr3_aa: CAISETGYNQPQHF

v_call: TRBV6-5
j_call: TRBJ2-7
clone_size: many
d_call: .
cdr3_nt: TGTGCCAGCAGTTACTCAGGGGCCTCCTACGAGCAGTACTTC
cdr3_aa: CASSYSGASYEQYF

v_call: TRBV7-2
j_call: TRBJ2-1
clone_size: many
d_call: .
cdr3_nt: TGTGCCAGCATCGGGACTTACGGGAGCGGGGAGCAGTTCTTC
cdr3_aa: CASIGTYGSGEQFF

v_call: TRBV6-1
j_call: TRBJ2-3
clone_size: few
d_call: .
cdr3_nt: TGTGCCAACAGGGTTTCTACTAGCACAGATACGCAGTATTTT
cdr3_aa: CANRVSTSTDTQYF

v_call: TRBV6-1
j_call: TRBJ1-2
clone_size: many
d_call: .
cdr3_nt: TGTGCCAGCCCCCCAGGGAGCAACGGCTATGGCTACACCTTC
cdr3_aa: CASPPGSNGYGYTF

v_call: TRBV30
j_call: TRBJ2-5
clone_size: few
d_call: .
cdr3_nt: TGTGCCTGGAGTTTAACTGTAGAGACCCAGTACTTC
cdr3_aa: CAWSLTVETQYF

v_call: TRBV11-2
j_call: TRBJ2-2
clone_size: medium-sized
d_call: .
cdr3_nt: TGTGCCAGCAGCTTAGTGGCTAGCTCGCGCACCGGGGAGCTGTTTTTT
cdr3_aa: CASSLVASSRTGELFF

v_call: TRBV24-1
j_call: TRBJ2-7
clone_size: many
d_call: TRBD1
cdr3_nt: TGTGCCACCAGTGACCTTGCTGACAGGGTATTGGAATACGAGCAGTACTTC
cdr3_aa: CATSDLADRVLEYEQYF

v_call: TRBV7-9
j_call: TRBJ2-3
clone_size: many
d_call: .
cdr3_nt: TGTGCCAGCAGCTCATCGGCGACGACTAGCACAGATACGCAGTATTTT
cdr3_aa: CASSSSATTSTDTQYF